Listed here are 3 T cell receptor beta chains from one sample, sequenced in a study of CD8 T cells in Susac syndrome. Reverse transcription of roughly 0.5 to 1 ug RNA used random hexamers. TCRdb re-called the immunoSEQ multiplex PCR reads through MiXCR, storing one row per CDR3 protein. Here the sample spans 140,000 or so distinct CDR3 sequences, approximately 94% being singletons. The sample comprised CD4+ T cells from PBMCs. These receptors were obtained from a human donor in good health.

This chain joins TRBV5-1 and TRBJ2-7; D unclear. Between the trimmed V and J ends, which lost 7 bases and 5 bases, there was a span of 16 bases. The length of the CDR3 is 13 residues. From germline, CDR1 is SGHRS and CDR2 YFSETQ. The CDR3 nucleotides read TGCGCCAGCGGCCCAACAAGGCGAAACGAGCAGTACTTC. Its protein product is CASGPTRRNEQYF.

This clonotype was picked up one time. The chain carries TRBV20-1 and TRBJ2-7; D gene ambiguous. V lost 3 bases and J 0 bases, leaving 12 bases between the germline ends. Germline values: CDR1 DFQATT, CDR2 SNEGSKA (reference sequence). This CDR3 contains 14 residues. CDR3 amino acids: CSASNVQSSYEQYF. The DNA of the CDR3 is TGCAGTGCTAGTAACGTTCAGAGCTCCTACGAGCAGTACTTC.

The genes are TRBV2 and TRBJ2-7; D is unclear. Trimming stripped 6 bases from V and 7 bases from J, with 10 bases between. The CDR3 is 11 residues long. Germline V gives CDR1 SNHLY, CDR2 FYNNEI. CDR3 DNA sequence: TGTGCCAGCAGAGCCGTGGGTGAGCAGTACTTC. It specifies CASRAVGEQYF.